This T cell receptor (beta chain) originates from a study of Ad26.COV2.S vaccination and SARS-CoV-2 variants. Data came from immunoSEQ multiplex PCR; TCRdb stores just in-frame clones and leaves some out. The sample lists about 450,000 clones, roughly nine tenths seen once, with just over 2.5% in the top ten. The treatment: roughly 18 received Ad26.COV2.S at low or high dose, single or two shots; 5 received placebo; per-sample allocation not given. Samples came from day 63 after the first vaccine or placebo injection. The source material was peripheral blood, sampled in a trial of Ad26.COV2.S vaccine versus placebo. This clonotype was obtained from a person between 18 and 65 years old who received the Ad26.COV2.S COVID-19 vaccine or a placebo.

The CDR3 coding sequence is TGTGCCAGCAGCCCCATCGCCGCTGAAGCTTTCTTT. Residues: CASSPIAAEAFF. The chain uses TRBV9 and TRBJ1-1, with D unresolved. The CDR3 length is 12 residues. V lost 4 bases to trimming and J lost 6 bases, with 10 bases between them. CDR1 is SGDLS, CDR2 YYNGEE, per germline.